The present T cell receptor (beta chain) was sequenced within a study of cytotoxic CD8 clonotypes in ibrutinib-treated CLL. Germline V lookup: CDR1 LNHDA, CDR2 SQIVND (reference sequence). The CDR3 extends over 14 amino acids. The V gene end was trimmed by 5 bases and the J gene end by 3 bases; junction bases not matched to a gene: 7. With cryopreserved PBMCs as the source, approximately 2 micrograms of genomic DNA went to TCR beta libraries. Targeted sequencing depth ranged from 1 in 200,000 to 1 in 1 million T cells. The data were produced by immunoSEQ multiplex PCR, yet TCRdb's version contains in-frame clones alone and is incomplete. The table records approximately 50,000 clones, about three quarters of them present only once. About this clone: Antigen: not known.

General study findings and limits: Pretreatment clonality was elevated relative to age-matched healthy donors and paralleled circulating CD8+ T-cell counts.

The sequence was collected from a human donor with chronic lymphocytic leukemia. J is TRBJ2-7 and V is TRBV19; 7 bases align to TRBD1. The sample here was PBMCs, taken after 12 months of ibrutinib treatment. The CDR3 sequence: CASSAGQVGYEQYF. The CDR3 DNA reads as TGTGCCAGTAGTGCCGGACAGGTGGGCTACGAGCAGTACTTC. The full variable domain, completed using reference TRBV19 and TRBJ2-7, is DGGITQSPKYLFRKEGQNVTLSCEQNLNHDAMYWYRQDPGQGLRLIYYSQIVNDFQKGDIAEGYSVSREKKESFPLTVTSAQKNPTAFYLCASSAGQVGYEQYFGPGTRLTVT.